The 11 T cell receptor beta chains below all came from one sample that was sequenced in a study of identical twins' blood T cells. TCRdb reprocessed the 5' RACE reads via MiXCR and lists one record per CDR3 protein. The table lists 350,000 to 400,000 distinct CDR3 sequences, about 28% of them singletons. The sequenced sample was PBMCs. The receptors originated from a woman aged 18 to 55 in good health.

This clonotype was observed a few times. The genes are TRBV6-6 and TRBJ1-3; the D gene is possibly TRBD1 (6 bases). With 0 bases removed from V and 0 bases from J, the gap between germline ends came to 6 bases. This CDR3 has 15 residues. The germline V gene has CDR1 MNHNY and CDR2 SVGAGI (reference sequence). The chain's CDR3 is CASSYSGGSGNTIYF. CDR3 nucleotides: TGTGCCAGCAGTTACTCAGGGGGCTCTGGAAACACCATATATTTT.

The chain employs TRBV24-1 and TRBJ1-1, with D hard to call. V was clipped by 0 bases and J by 3 bases, with 10 bases between them. This CDR3 has 15 residues. The germline gives CDR1 KGHDR, CDR2 SFDVKD. The CDR3 sequence: CATSDLAEVDTEAFF. Here the CDR3 DNA reads TGTGCCACCAGTGATTTGGCAGAGGTCGACACTGAAGCTTTCTTT.

A few counts support this clonotype. V gene TRBV11-2 combines with J gene TRBJ2-2, with 8 positions matching TRBD2. CDR3 size: 15 residues. Trimming removed 7 bases from V and 1 base from J; junction bases left unmatched: 5. Germline assignment: CDR1 SGHAT and CDR2 FQNNGV. CDR3 in amino acids: CASILSGRNTGELFF. The DNA for the CDR3 is TGTGCCAGCATTTTAAGCGGGAGGAACACCGGGGAGCTGTTTTTT.

About this clonotype: At one boundary the junction diverges from the germline segment, which might be a read error. The rearrangement joins TRBV7-6 to TRBJ2-1; possible D gene TRBD2, 9 bases. The CDR3 contains 17 residues. Germline V lookup: CDR1 SGHVS, CDR2 FNYEAQ. In nucleotides, the CDR3 is TGTGCCAACAGCGGACAGGGACTAGCCCTAAGCTACAATGAGCAGTTCTTC. Its protein product is CANSGQGLALSYNEQFF.

This clonotype has just one count. The CDR3 loop reads CASSYPRQDQDTGELFF. In DNA, the CDR3 is TGTGCCAGCAGTTATCCCAGACAGGATCAGGACACCGGGGAGCTGTTTTTT. The rearrangement joins TRBV6-2 or TRBV6-3 to TRBJ2-2; D perhaps matches TRBD1 (6 bases). The CDR3 covers 17 residues. Trimming stripped 3 bases from V and 3 bases from J, with 17 bases between. Germline V gene sequence: CDR1 MNHEY, CDR2 SVGEGT.

In this sample, this clonotype turned up a few times. The chain recombines TRBV23-1 with TRBJ1-5; the D is unclear. TRBV23-1 is sorted into the ORF group, with uncertain function. The CDR3 sequence is 14 residues long. The germline V and J ends were trimmed by 6 bases and 5 bases, with 14 bases remaining between them. The DNA of the CDR3 is TGCGCCAGCAGACCGTCCCTCTACCATCAGCCCCAGCATTTT. Protein product: CASRPSLYHQPQHF.

The chain uses TRBV20-1 and TRBJ2-3; D is uncertain. Germline assignment: CDR1 DFQATT and CDR2 SNEGSKA (reference sequence). V lost 3 bases and J lost 2, with 9 bases in between. CDR3 length: 13 residues. CDR3 in amino acids: CSARLYITDTQYF. The DNA for the CDR3 is TGCAGTGCTAGGCTTTATATCACAGATACGCAGTATTTT.

This clonotype occurred a few times. This chain links TRBV7-2 with TRBJ1-2; D not certain. In germline, CDR1 is SGHTA, CDR2 FQGNSA. Trimming pared 1 base from V and 8 bases from J, leaving 8 bases between. The CDR3 has 12 residues. This CDR3 is CASSLDLAGYTF. Here the CDR3 DNA reads TGTGCCAGCAGCTTAGACCTCGCGGGCTACACCTTC. The variable domain in full, completed from reference TRBV7-2 and TRBJ1-2, reads GAGVSQSPSNKVTEKGKDVELRCDPISGHTALYWYRQSLGQGLEFLIYFQGNSAPDKSGLPSDRFSAERTGGSVSTLTIQRTQQEDSAVYLCASSLDLAGYTFGSGTRLTVV.

The chain employs TRBV5-1 and TRBJ2-3, with D perhaps matching TRBD1 or TRBD2 (5 bases each). The germline gives CDR1 SGHRS, CDR2 YFSETQ. V was trimmed by 0 bases and J by 2 bases, leaving 13 bases between them. The CDR3 spans 16 residues. The CDR3 region is CASSLGQRGLTDTQYF. DNA of the CDR3: TGCGCCAGCAGCTTGGGGCAACGGGGCCTCACAGATACGCAGTATTTT.

This clonotype was observed a handful of times. The gene calls are TRBV29-1 and TRBJ2-2, with 11 bases that match TRBD1. Germline V lookup: CDR1 SQVTM, CDR2 ANQGSEA. J lost 5 bases, V lost 6 bases, and 8 bases had no gene match. The CDR3 spans 15 residues. CDR3 nucleotides: TGCAGCGTGCCGTCGGACAGGGGGCGGACCGGGGAGCTGTTTTTT. Its translation is CSVPSDRGRTGELFF.

A few counts support this clonotype. The genes are TRBV6-6 and TRBJ2-3; D is undetermined. CDR1 is MNHNY, CDR2 SVGAGI, per germline (reference sequence). V lost 6 bases, J lost 2 bases, and 15 bases lay in between. The CDR3 is 15 amino acids. The CDR3 DNA follows: TGTGCCAGCAGGGGCTCGGGCTCCATCACAGATACGCAGTATTTT. Translated: CASRGSGSITDTQYF.